The 27 T cell receptor beta chains reported below all come from one sample, sequenced in a study of graft-versus-host responses after intestinal transplantation. Assay: immunoSEQ multiplex PCR; the TCRdb copy retains only in-frame clones and omits some. The table records 40,000 or so clones, approximately 96% of them present only once. Specimen: PBMCs, collected 16 days after intestinal transplant. These receptors were collected from a human patient who received an intestinal transplant, so some T cells may come from the graft donor.

J is TRBJ2-1 and V is TRBV21-1. TRBV21-1 is recorded as a pseudogene. The CDR3 runs to 12 residues. The CDR3 DNA follows: TGTGCCAGCAGCAAAGTGGACAATGAGCAGTTCTTC. Its translation: CASSKVDNEQFF.

The J gene is TRBJ2-1, the V gene TRBV5-1, with 11 positions matching TRBD2. The CDR3 length is 16 residues. Germline V gene data show CDR1 as SGHRS and CDR2 as YFSETQ. With V trimmed by 2 bases and J by 7 bases, 8 bases remained unmatched. The CDR3 protein is CASSFHELAGANEQFF. The CDR3 nucleotides are TGCGCCAGCAGCTTCCACGAACTAGCGGGAGCGAATGAGCAGTTCTTC.

The chain recombines TRBV5-6 with TRBJ2-2; the match to TRBD1 covers 10 bases. The CDR3 totals 14 residues. V lost 4 bases, J lost 6 bases, and 3 bases stayed unmatched. CDR1 SGHDT and CDR2 YYEEEE come from the germline V gene. CDR3 DNA sequence: TGTGCCAGCAGCCAGGGACAGGGGTCCGGGGAGCTGTTTTTT. Its protein is CASSQGQGSGELFF.

The gene calls are TRBV7-2 and TRBJ1-1; no clear D gene. V shed 1 base and J shed 0 bases, with 9 bases lying between them. Germline loops: CDR1 SGHTA, CDR2 FQGNSA. The CDR3 runs 15 residues. The CDR3 DNA reads TGTGCCAGCAGCTTAGAACAGAGGGTGAACACTGAAGCTTTCTTT. Its protein is CASSLEQRVNTEAFF.

The chain employs TRBV7-2 and TRBJ2-2, with 14 nucleotides matching TRBD2. CDR3 length: 17 amino acids. Trimming cost V 4 bases and J 6 bases; bases outside gene matches: 7. CDR1 is SGHTA, CDR2 FQGNSA, per germline. The CDR3 coding sequence is TGTGCCAGCAGCTCGGGACTAGCGGGAGTAACGTCCGGGGAGCTGTTTTTT. Translating gives CASSSGLAGVTSGELFF.

The CDR3 protein is CASSRAHPEGYTF. The CDR3 nucleotides are TGTGCCAGCAGCCGGGCCCATCCAGAGGGCTACACCTTC. V is TRBV6-1 and J is TRBJ1-2; D is undetermined. V shed 6 bases and J shed 8 bases, with 16 bases lying between them. Germline V gives CDR1 MNHNS, CDR2 SASEGT. The CDR3 covers 13 residues.

The V call is TRBV27, the J call TRBJ2-1; D perhaps matches TRBD1 (5 bases). Trimming removed 3 bases from V and 0 bases from J, with 9 bases in between. CDR1 MNHEY and CDR2 SMNVEV come from the germline V gene (reference sequence). CDR3 length: 15 residues. DNA of the CDR3: TGTGCCAGCAGTTTTAGACAGAACTCCTACAATGAGCAGTTCTTC. This encodes CASSFRQNSYNEQFF.

The chain couples TRBV19 to TRBJ2-5; 11 bases are shared with TRBD1. With V trimmed by 0 bases and J by 5 bases, 14 bases remained unmatched. Looked up from germline, CDR1 is LNHDA and CDR2 is SQIVND (reference sequence). The CDR3 is 19 amino acids. The CDR3: CASSIDPPFGQGAGETQYF. The DNA of the CDR3 is TGTGCCAGTAGTATAGATCCCCCGTTCGGACAGGGGGCCGGGGAGACCCAGTACTTC.

V usage is TRBV9 and J usage is TRBJ1-2; TRBD1 matches at 9 bases. This CDR3 contains 17 residues. Germline CDR1 reads SGDLS; CDR2 reads YYNGEE. With V trimmed by 4 bases and J by 3 bases, 13 bases remained unmatched. CDR3 in amino acids: CASSSGTGNEWDYGYTF. The CDR3 nucleotides read TGTGCCAGCAGCTCGGGGACAGGGAATGAGTGGGACTATGGCTACACCTTC.

The chain employs TRBV28 and TRBJ2-7, with a tentative D call TRBD1 (6 bases). The CDR3 runs 15 residues. V lost 4 bases to trimming and J lost 2 bases, with 15 bases between them. Germline V gives CDR1 MDHEN, CDR2 SYDVKM. The CDR3 here is CASSSTPGQPYEQYF. The CDR3 DNA reads TGTGCCAGCAGTTCGACACCGGGACAACCCTACGAGCAGTACTTC.

The chain is built from TRBV27 and TRBJ1-5, with TRBD1 matching over 9 bases. The V segment lost 2 bases and the J segment 6 bases; nucleotides outside the gene matches: 11. Germline V gene lookup returns CDR1 MNHEY and CDR2 SMNVEV (reference sequence). This CDR3 has 17 residues. Written as DNA, the CDR3 is TGTGCCAGCAGTTTAAAGTTACGGGACAGGGTTGGTCAGCCCCAGCATTTT. It translates to CASSLKLRDRVGQPQHF.

CDR3 residues: CASSFGGRANEQFF. CDR3 nucleotide sequence: TGTGCCAGCAGTTTCGGTGGGAGGGCCAATGAGCAGTTCTTC. The rearrangement joins TRBV27 to TRBJ2-1; 7 bases match TRBD2. CDR1 is MNHEY, CDR2 SMNVEV, per germline (reference sequence). The length of the CDR3 is 14 residues. J lost 6 bases, V lost 3 bases, and 5 bases had no gene match.

The chain recombines TRBV6-5 with TRBJ1-5, with 7 bases matching TRBD1. In germline, CDR1 is MNHEY, CDR2 SVGAGI. The CDR3 loop spans 13 amino acids. V lost 6 bases, J lost 6 bases, and 5 bases stayed unmatched. In DNA, the CDR3 is TGTGCCAGCAGGGGAGGGGGCGGTCAGCCCCAGCATTTT. Its protein is CASRGGGGQPQHF.

The chain carries TRBV28 and TRBJ2-1; 7 bases map to TRBD2. The length of the CDR3 is 15 residues. Germline lookup yields CDR1 MDHEN and CDR2 SYDVKM. The V gene end was trimmed by 1 base and the J gene end by 7 bases; junction bases not matched to a gene: 7. CDR3 residues: CASSLLWGRANEQFF. DNA for the CDR3: TGTGCCAGCAGTTTATTGTGGGGGAGGGCGAATGAGCAGTTCTTC.

The V and J genes are TRBV25-1 and TRBJ1-1; unclear D gene. CDR1 and CDR2 (germline): MGHDK, SYGVNS. The CDR3 spans 13 residues. With 8 bases removed from V and 3 bases from J, the gap between germline ends came to 13 bases. The CDR3 coding sequence is TGTGCCAGCGGCCACCCCGGCCACACTGAAGCTTTCTTT. Amino acid sequence: CASGHPGHTEAFF. Variable domain in full (rest from reference TRBV25-1 and TRBJ1-1): EADIYQTPRYLVIGTGKKITLECSQTMGHDKMYWYQQDPGMELHLIHYSYGVNSTEKGDLSSESTVSRIRTEHFPLTLESARPSHTSQYLCASGHPGHTEAFFGQGTRLTVV.

This chain connects TRBV28 to TRBJ2-3; a possible D gene is TRBD2 (6 bases). The CDR3 length is 14 residues. Germline V gene data show CDR1 as MDHEN and CDR2 as SYDVKM. Trimming removed 5 bases at V and 4 bases at J, with 13 bases between. In DNA, the CDR3 is TGTGCCAGCAGTGGGGGACTTTGGCCAGATACGCAGTATTTT. As protein: CASSGGLWPDTQYF.

V usage is TRBV29-1 and J usage is TRBJ1-1, with a tentative D call TRBD1 (6 bases). CDR3 length: 14 residues. The germline gives CDR1 SQVTM, CDR2 ANQGSEA. V was shortened by 4 bases and J by 9 bases, with 21 bases between the two germline ends. CDR3 sequence reads: CSVGLIGLQGQAFF. DNA for the CDR3: TGCAGCGTTGGACTTATCGGACTACAGGGACAAGCTTTCTTT. The variable domain in full, completed from reference TRBV29-1 and TRBJ1-1, reads SAVISQKPSRDICQRGTSLTIQCQVDSQVTMMFWYRQQPGQSLTLIATANQGSEATYESGFVIDKFPISRPNLTFSTLTVSNMSPEDSSIYLCSVGLIGLQGQAFFGQGTRLTVV.

This chain joins TRBV4-3 and TRBJ2-7; 14 bases map to TRBD2. The CDR3 has 17 residues. The V gene end was trimmed by 1 base and the J gene end by 2 bases; junction bases not matched to a gene: 4. Per germline, CDR1 LGHNA and CDR2 YSLEER. DNA for the CDR3: TGCGCCAGCAGCCAAGGACTAGCGGGAGGGCCCCCCTACGAGCAGTACTTC. As protein: CASSQGLAGGPPYEQYF.

The chain has TRBV15 and TRBJ2-5; tentatively, D is TRBD1 (6 bases). V gave up 1 base and J gave up 4 bases, with 7 bases separating them. Germline V gene lookup returns CDR1 LNHNV and CDR2 YYDKDF (reference sequence). The CDR3 contains 13 residues. The CDR3 DNA follows: TGTGCCACCAGCAGAGTAGGGGGAGAGACCCAGTACTTC. Protein sequence: CATSRVGGETQYF.

This clone was counted a few times. The V gene is TRBV9, the J gene TRBJ2-7, with D possibly TRBD2 on 6 matching bases. Trimming took off 0 bases at V and 5 bases at J, with 9 bases between the two ends. Germline loops: CDR1 SGDLS, CDR2 YYNGEE. There are 13 residues in the CDR3. CDR3 sequence: CASSVGGEDEQYF. CDR3 DNA sequence: TGTGCCAGCAGCGTAGGGGGGGAGGACGAGCAGTACTTC.

The chain combines TRBV15 with TRBJ2-5; TRBD1 matches 7 bases. Germline assignment: CDR1 LNHNV and CDR2 YYDKDF (reference sequence). The CDR3 is 13 amino acids. V lost 2 bases and J lost 4; bases outside the gene matches: 1. In nucleotides, the CDR3 is TGTGCCACCAGCAGAAGGGACAGAGAGACCCAGTACTTC. Translation gives CATSRRDRETQYF.

The chain carries TRBV6-6 and TRBJ2-7; 11 bases agree with TRBD2. The CDR3 covers 16 residues. Germline V gene sequence: CDR1 MNHNY, CDR2 SVGAGI (reference sequence). With 2 bases clipped from V and 5 bases from J, the junction kept 8 bases outside the gene matches. The CDR3 here is CASSYATLAGEDEQYF. The CDR3 DNA is TGTGCCAGCAGTTACGCTACACTAGCGGGAGAGGACGAGCAGTACTTC.

This clone was counted a single time. The chain links TRBV27 to TRBJ2-5; tentative D call: TRBD2 (5 bases). The germline gives CDR1 MNHEY, CDR2 SMNVEV (reference sequence). The V end was cut by 1 base, the J end by 1 base, with 19 bases between. The CDR3 has 18 residues. CDR3 amino acids: CASSLLSRGRGVQETQYF. CDR3 coding DNA: TGTGCCAGCAGTTTATTGAGCCGTGGACGGGGAGTCCAAGAGACCCAGTACTTC.

V gene TRBV28 combines with J gene TRBJ2-6; a possible D gene is TRBD1 (6 bases). The length of the CDR3 is 13 residues. Germline V gene data show CDR1 as MDHEN and CDR2 as SYDVKM. The V end lost 8 bases, the J end lost 4 bases, and 9 bases lay between the germline ends. Written as DNA, the CDR3 is TGTGCCAGCCTCGGGACAGGGGCCAACGTCCTGACTTTC. It yields the protein CASLGTGANVLTF.

The count of this clone is one. V usage is TRBV4-3 and J usage is TRBJ1-6, with no clear D. The CDR3 is 14 residues long. Trimming shortened V by 0 bases and J by 9 bases, and 9 bases separated the two germline ends. Germline lookup yields CDR1 LGHNA and CDR2 YSLEER. This chain's CDR3 is CASSQDPLVSPLHF. DNA for the CDR3: TGCGCCAGCAGCCAAGATCCCCTAGTTTCACCCCTCCACTTT.

The chain links TRBV29-1 to TRBJ2-1; TRBD2 might be the D (5 bases). This CDR3 spans 14 amino acids. In germline, CDR1 is SQVTM, CDR2 ANQGSEA. The germline V and J ends were trimmed by 2 bases and 6 bases, with 14 bases remaining between them. This CDR3 reads CSVELEGQGNEQFF. The CDR3, as DNA: TGCAGCGTTGAACTAGAGGGCCAAGGCAATGAGCAGTTCTTC.

V usage is TRBV9 and J usage is TRBJ2-1, with a weak D call TRBD2 (6 bases). This CDR3 is 15 amino acids long. V was clipped by 0 bases and J by 7 bases, with 14 bases between them. Germline CDR1 SGDLS, CDR2 YYNGEE. For the CDR3, the DNA is TGTGCCAGCAGCGTAGGGTCGGGAGAGGTTAATGAGCAGTTCTTC. This gives the protein CASSVGSGEVNEQFF.